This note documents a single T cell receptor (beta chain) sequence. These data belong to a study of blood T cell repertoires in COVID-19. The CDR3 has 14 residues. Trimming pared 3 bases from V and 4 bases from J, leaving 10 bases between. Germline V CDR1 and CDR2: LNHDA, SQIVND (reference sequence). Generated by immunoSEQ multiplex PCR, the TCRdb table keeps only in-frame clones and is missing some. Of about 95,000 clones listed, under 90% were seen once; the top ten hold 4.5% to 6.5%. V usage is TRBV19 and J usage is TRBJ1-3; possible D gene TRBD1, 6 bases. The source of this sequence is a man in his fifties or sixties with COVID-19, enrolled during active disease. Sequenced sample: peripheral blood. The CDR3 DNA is TGTGCCAGTAGTATGGGGGACATAGGAAACACCATATATTTT. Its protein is CASSMGDIGNTIYF.